The 20 T cell receptor beta chains below all came from one sample that was sequenced in a study of beta chain features in type 1 diabetes (dated by TCRdb to the late 2010s). The library was made by the immunoSEQ multiplex PCR assay. All of the isolated RNA was reverse transcribed with the High Capacity cDNA Reverse Transcription Kit, so expressed TCRB transcripts were sequenced. Drawn from immuneACCESS, this table holds only the in-frame rearrangements with V and J called that TCRdb kept. Clones are partly lost; checked studies trace under half to an unresolved V gene and leave the rest unexplained. The sample has about 620,000 clones on record, about 14% of them singletons. Together, the top ten hold roughly 0.098% of the sample. The sequencing input was naive CD4+ T cells from blood. The cell subset or site label here, explained by the study, means: true naive CD4+ T cells. The receptors were sampled from a man in his late teens or twenties in good health.

The chain is built from TRBV19 and TRBJ1-3; D is perhaps TRBD1 (5 bases). The V and J ends lost 5 bases and 0 bases respectively, with 11 bases between them. This CDR3 contains 15 residues. Germline V CDR1 and CDR2: LNHDA, SQIVND (reference sequence). CDR3 sequence reads: CASSVGTSSGNTIYF. CDR3 sequence (DNA): TGTGCCAGTAGTGTCGGGACCAGCTCTGGAAACACCATATATTTT.

This clone was counted only a few times. This chain connects TRBV7-2 to TRBJ2-7, with D maybe TRBD2 (5 bases). The ends were cut back, 5 bases at V and 6 bases at J, with 17 bases in the middle. Germline CDR1 SGHTA, CDR2 FQGNSA. The CDR3 contains 14 residues. Written as DNA, the CDR3 is TGTGCCAGCAGCGGTTACGGGGTATTGCTCGAGCAGTACTTC. This sequence encodes CASSGYGVLLEQYF.

This clone was seen a handful of times. V and J are TRBV18 and TRBJ2-3; no clear D gene. The V gene lost 1 base and the J gene lost 2 bases, with 7 bases spanning the gap. CDR3 length equals 14 residues. The V gene's germline CDR1 is KGHSH and CDR2 LQKENI. CDR3: CASSPLQVTDTQYF. CDR3 nucleotides: TGTGCCAGCTCACCACTTCAGGTCACAGATACGCAGTATTTT.

The sample holds a few counts of this clone. This rearrangement joins TRBV29-1 to TRBJ2-6; no reliable D call. Germline CDR1 SQVTM, CDR2 ANQGSEA. Between the trimmed V and J ends, which lost 2 bases and 0 bases, there was a span of 17 bases. CDR3 length: 18 amino acids. This CDR3 is CSVEFSLGISSGANVLTF. The CDR3, as DNA: TGCAGCGTTGAATTCAGCTTAGGGATCTCCTCTGGGGCCAACGTCCTGACTTTC. Drawing the rest from reference TRBV29-1 and TRBJ2-6, the complete variable domain is SAVISQKPSRDICQRGTSLTIQCQVDSQVTMMFWYRQQPGQSLTLIATANQGSEATYESGFVIDKFPISRPNLTFSTLTVSNMSPEDSSIYLCSVEFSLGISSGANVLTFGAGSRLTVL.

The chain joins TRBV19 to TRBJ2-3, with D possibly TRBD1 on 6 matching bases. The length of the CDR3 is 16 residues. The germline V gene encodes CDR1 LNHDA and CDR2 SQIVND (reference sequence). The V end was cut by 5 bases, the J end by 0 bases, with 15 bases between. This chain's CDR3 is CASSQPGGPSTDTQYF. The CDR3, as DNA: TGTGCCAGTAGTCAACCTGGGGGCCCGAGCACAGATACGCAGTATTTT.

In its sample, this clone was seen a few times. This chain connects TRBV7-3 to TRBJ1-1; D is uncertain. The CDR3 has 14 amino acids. With 5 bases removed from V and 0 bases from J, the gap between germline ends came to 10 bases. Germline assignment: CDR1 SGHTA and CDR2 FQGTGA. CDR3 protein: CASSPDTMNTEAFF. For the CDR3, the DNA is TGTGCCAGCAGCCCCGACACGATGAACACTGAAGCTTTCTTT.

The gene calls are TRBV4-1 and TRBJ1-4; D perhaps matches TRBD1 (6 bases). The CDR3 has 13 residues. Per the germline V gene, CDR1 is MGHRA and CDR2 is YSYEKL. V lost 4 bases and J 8 bases, leaving 11 bases between the germline ends. As DNA, the CDR3 is TGCGCCAGCAGCCTCTCCAGGGGAGAAAAACTGTTTTTT. Translation: CASSLSRGEKLFF.

The chain carries TRBV4-2 and TRBJ2-2; D perhaps matches TRBD1 (5 bases). There are 16 residues in the CDR3. The germline V and J ends were trimmed by 3 bases and 0 bases, with 11 bases remaining between them. Germline CDR1 and CDR2: LGHNA and YNFKEQ. CDR3 residues: CASSHDSDANTGELFF. CDR3 coding DNA: TGTGCCAGCAGCCACGACAGTGATGCGAACACCGGGGAGCTGTTTTTT.

This rearrangement joins TRBV6-6 to TRBJ2-7; D may be TRBD1 (5 bases). The CDR3 has 13 residues. Germline loops: CDR1 MNHNY, CDR2 SVGAGI (reference sequence). V was clipped by 10 bases and J by 6 bases, with 19 bases between them. CDR3 sequence (DNA): TGTGCCACCACGAAGGGGCAGGGTAGCGAGCAGTACTTC. This gives the protein CATTKGQGSEQYF.

This rearrangement joins TRBV6-5 to TRBJ1-1; D might be TRBD1 (6 bases). This CDR3 has 14 residues. V was cut by 2 bases and J by 4 bases, with 11 bases left in between. The germline CDR1 and CDR2 sequences are MNHEY and SVGAGI. The CDR3 loop reads CASSYGTFRTEAFF. In DNA, the CDR3 is TGTGCCAGCAGTTACGGGACATTTCGCACTGAAGCTTTCTTT.

This clone has more than one count but fewer than ten. The chain has TRBV7-2 and TRBJ2-3; possibly TRBD2 for D (6 bases). The CDR3 runs to 16 residues. From germline, CDR1 is SGHTA and CDR2 FQGNSA. V lost 1 base and J lost 0, with 11 bases in between. CDR3: CASSLVGGESTDTQYF. CDR3 DNA: TGTGCCAGCAGCTTAGTGGGGGGAGAAAGCACAGATACGCAGTATTTT.

The chain has TRBV29-1 and TRBJ2-1, with 12 bases lining up with TRBD1. The germline V gene encodes CDR1 SQVTM and CDR2 ANQGSEA. CDR3 length: 14 amino acids. J was trimmed by 4 bases and V by 4 bases; bases with no gene match: 2. The CDR3 DNA reads TGCAGCGTTGGGGACAGGGGGCGTTACAATGAGCAGTTCTTC. Protein: CSVGDRGRYNEQFF.

There are a few counts of this clone. CDR3 sequence (DNA): TGTGCCAGCAGCGCTAGCAATCAGCCCCAGCATTTT. It translates to CASSASNQPQHF. The chain combines TRBV28 with TRBJ1-5; D unclear. The V end was cut by 6 bases, the J end by 0 bases, with 3 bases between. CDR1 and CDR2 (germline): MDHEN, SYDVKM. The CDR3 has 12 residues.

This clone has just a few counts. The V and J genes are TRBV7-2 and TRBJ1-2; possibly TRBD1 for D (6 bases). V was trimmed by 5 bases and J by 5 bases, leaving 18 bases between them. The CDR3 contains 15 residues. Germline V gives CDR1 SGHTA, CDR2 FQGNSA. The chain's CDR3 is CASSLGQGSGYGYTF. CDR3 DNA: TGTGCCAGCAGCCTGGGGCAGGGGTCGGGATATGGCTACACCTTC.

The rearrangement links TRBV28 to TRBJ2-6; no definite D call. Germline V gives CDR1 MDHEN, CDR2 SYDVKM. This CDR3 spans 14 amino acids. Trimming took 4 bases from V and 2 from J, leaving 6 bases between them. CDR3 in DNA: TGTGCCAGCAGTTCTTGGGCTGGGGCCAACGTCCTGACTTTC. Protein product: CASSSWAGANVLTF.

The chain uses TRBV9 and TRBJ1-2; 8 bases are shared with TRBD1. Losses at the gene ends were 4 bases for V and 8 bases for J; bases not matched to a gene: 16. Germline V CDR1 and CDR2: SGDLS, YYNGEE. CDR3 size: 16 residues. CDR3 region: CASSPHFDRGSRGYTF. The DNA for the CDR3 is TGTGCCAGCAGCCCACACTTCGACAGGGGTTCGAGAGGCTACACCTTC. Complete variable domain (other parts from reference TRBV9 and TRBJ1-2): DSGVTQTPKHLITATGQRVTLRCSPRSGDLSVYWYQQSLDQGLQFLIQYYNGEERAKGNILERFSAQQFPDLHSELNLSSLELGDSALYFCASSPHFDRGSRGYTFGSGTRLTVV.

A few counts support this clone. Distinct nucleotide sequences in the sample also encode this CDR3. This chain uses TRBV18 with TRBJ2-7, with D maybe TRBD1 (6 bases). Germline CDR1 and CDR2: KGHSH and LQKENI. With 3 bases removed from V and 4 bases from J, the gap between germline ends came to 7 bases. The CDR3 runs 12 residues. The CDR3 reads CASSPGQYEQYF. In nucleotides, the CDR3 is TGTGCCAGCTCACCTGGACAGTACGAGCAGTACTTC.

The chain joins TRBV18 to TRBJ2-1; the D gene is possibly TRBD2 (7 bases). CDR3 length: 14 residues. V dropped 8 bases and J dropped 7 bases, with 18 bases sitting between them. The germline gives CDR1 KGHSH, CDR2 LQKENI. CDR3 in DNA: TGTGCCAGCACCAGGGGAGGGAAAAAGAATGAGCAGTTCTTC. This gives the protein CASTRGGKKNEQFF.

This clone was seen more than once but under ten times. CDR3 in DNA: TGTGCCAGCTCGGAAGGATTGAACACTGAAGCTTTCTTT. This encodes CASSEGLNTEAFF. The rearrangement joins TRBV18 to TRBJ1-1; D is unclear. Trimming stripped 6 bases from V and 0 bases from J, with 8 bases between. The CDR3 extends over 13 amino acids. Germline CDR1 reads KGHSH; CDR2 reads LQKENI. The whole variable domain, filled in from reference TRBV18 and TRBJ1-1, reads NAGVMQNPRHLVRRRGQEARLRCSPMKGHSHVYWYRQLPEEGLKFMVYLQKENIIDESGMPKERFSAEFPKEGPSILRIQQVVRGDSAAYFCASSEGLNTEAFFGQGTRLTVV.

This clone was seen only a few times. Other DNA sequences within the sample encode an identical CDR3. The J gene is TRBJ2-7, the V gene TRBV21-1; the table's D call, TRBD1, has no DNA check behind it. TRBV21-1 is a recognized pseudogene. The CDR3 has 11 residues. This chain's CDR3 is CASSTRQEQYF. The CDR3 DNA is TGTGCCAGCAGCACCCGACAGGAGCAGTACTTC.